This TCR beta chain was sequenced during a study of cytomegalovirus exposure and HLA in healthy donors. Assay: immunoSEQ multiplex PCR; the TCRdb copy retains only in-frame clones and omits some. The repertoire holds 160,000 or so clones, with about 87% as singletons. CDR3 size: 11 residues. The germline V gene encodes CDR1 DFQATT and CDR2 SNEGSKA (reference sequence). V was trimmed by 2 bases and J by 7 bases, leaving 8 bases between them. Whole-study results and caveats: Some public TCRs appeared in many individuals, while most sequences were rare. Cytomegalovirus-associated TCR beta chains were listed, numbering over 150. The tendency of first-cohort TCR clusters to co-occur in the 120 validation repertoires was identified by a subsequent analysis.

About this clone: The antigen remains undetermined.

The sequencing sample was made of PBMCs. The sequence was obtained from a woman aged 25 to 39 in good health and CMV-seronegative. The chain has TRBV20-1 and TRBJ1-2, with D uncertain. CDR3 protein: CSARLGSGYTF. The CDR3 region has the DNA TGCAGTGCTAGACTAGGATCTGGCTACACCTTC.